These 22 T cell receptor beta chains share one sample of origin, sequenced in a study of neurological immune-mediated disorders. TCRdb reprocessed the 5' RACE reads with MiXCR, giving one entry per CDR3 protein. The table shows roughly 100,000 distinct CDR3 sequences, with 3.5% occurring only once. Sequenced input: PBMCs. These receptors originate from a woman in her fifties or sixties with multiple sclerosis.

This chain joins TRBV12-3 or TRBV12-4 and TRBJ2-1, with TRBD2 identical over 14 bases. Trimming at V came to 6 bases and at J to 10 bases, leaving 5 bases not matched to a gene. The length of the CDR3 is 14 residues. CDR3 in DNA: TGTGCCAGCAGGACTAGCGGGGGGGCAATAGAGCAGTTCTTC. As protein: CASRTSGGAIEQFF.

Notes on this clonotype: Given a much more abundant clone one base away, this may be a read error. For the CDR3, the DNA is TGTGCCAGCAGTTTGGGGGGGACGAGACACCAGTACTTC. It is translated as CASSLGGTRHQYF. The J gene is TRBJ2-5, the V gene TRBV12-3 or TRBV12-4, with 7 bases identical to TRBD2. This CDR3 region has 13 residues. With V trimmed by 3 bases and J by 10 bases, 8 bases remained unmatched.

The table lists this clonotype with many counts. The rearrangement joins TRBV20-1 to TRBJ1-2, with TRBD1 matching 9 bases. J was trimmed by 4 bases and V by 1 base; bases with no gene match: 4. The CDR3 has 14 amino acids. In germline, CDR1 is DFQATT, CDR2 SNEGSKA (reference sequence). CDR3 DNA: TGCAGTGCTAGAGGTGGACAGGGGTTCTATGGCTACACCTTC. Protein sequence: CSARGGQGFYGYTF.

There are many counts of this clonotype. This rearrangement joins TRBV21-1 to TRBJ2-7; TRBD1 reflects the table's D call only, with no check against the DNA. TRBV21-1 is a documented pseudogene. The CDR3 loop spans 15 amino acids. The CDR3 region is CASIPRDRGSREQYF. CDR3 sequence (DNA): TGTGCCAGCATCCCGAGGGACAGGGGCTCCCGCGAGCAGTACTTC.

This clonotype was counted a few times. It may be a read error: a sequence one base away is much more abundant. The gene calls are TRBV2 and TRBJ2-3; no reliable D call. Germline V lookup: CDR1 SNHLY, CDR2 FYNNEI. CDR3 size: 12 residues. CDR3 region: CDSSVATDTQYF. The CDR3 DNA reads TGTGACAGCAGTGTTGCAACAGATACGCAGTATTTT.

This clonotype was found many times. The chain has TRBV10-3 and TRBJ2-1, with 11 nucleotides matching TRBD2. Germline CDR1 and CDR2: ENHRY and SYGVKD. The V and J ends lost 0 bases and 1 base, in that order; junction bases with no gene match: 11. The CDR3 is 20 residues long. The CDR3 sequence is CAISESIGLAGGFSYNEQFF. In DNA, the CDR3 is TGTGCCATCAGTGAGTCGATAGGGCTAGCGGGGGGCTTTTCCTACAATGAGCAGTTCTTC.

This clonotype has more than one count but fewer than ten. This chain links TRBV20-1 with TRBJ1-2; D not certain. CDR1 DFQATT and CDR2 SNEGSKA come from the germline V gene (reference sequence). This CDR3 is built from 14 residues. Trimming took 6 bases from V and 1 from J, leaving 15 bases between them. The CDR3 spells CSALEETVNYGYTF. The CDR3 nucleotides are TGCAGTGCCCTCGAAGAGACGGTTAACTATGGCTACACCTTC.

This clonotype was counted at least ten times. This rearrangement joins TRBV5-1 to TRBJ1-2, with TRBD1 identical over 9 bases. Trimming removed 4 bases from V and 2 bases from J; junction bases left unmatched: 6. The CDR3 has 15 amino acids. The germline V gene encodes CDR1 SGHRS and CDR2 YFSETQ. CDR3: CASSAGTGWNYGYTF. The DNA of the CDR3 is TGCGCCAGCAGCGCCGGGACAGGGTGGAACTATGGCTACACCTTC. Complete variable domain (other parts from reference TRBV5-1 and TRBJ1-2): KAGVTQTPRYLIKTRGQQVTLSCSPISGHRSVSWYQQTPGQGLQFLFEYFSETQRNKGNFPGRFSGRQFSNSRSEMNVSTLELGDSALYLCASSAGTGWNYGYTFGSGTRLTVV.

Many counts were recorded for this clonotype. The chain couples TRBV15 to TRBJ2-7; TRBD1 matches 9 bases. The V gene's germline CDR1 is LNHNV and CDR2 YYDKDF (reference sequence). The CDR3 runs 14 residues. The V segment lost 3 bases and the J segment 2 bases; nucleotides outside the gene matches: 2. CDR3 sequence reads: CATSRDRGTYEQYF. The CDR3 nucleotides read TGTGCCACCAGCAGGGACAGGGGTACCTACGAGCAGTACTTC.

This clonotype was counted a few times. V usage is TRBV5-6 and J usage is TRBJ1-1; D perhaps matches TRBD1 (6 bases). Between the trimmed V and J ends, which lost 4 bases and 5 bases, there was a span of 12 bases. Per germline, CDR1 SGHDT and CDR2 YYEEEE. The CDR3 is 13 residues long. CDR3 amino acids: CASSVTGSTEAFF. The DNA of the CDR3 is TGTGCCAGCAGCGTAACAGGGTCAACTGAAGCTTTCTTT.

This clonotype was found many times. The V call is TRBV7-9, the J call TRBJ2-3, with 9 bases matching TRBD1. The CDR3 covers 15 residues. The V and J ends lost 3 bases and 1 base, in that order; junction bases with no gene match: 2. The germline V gene encodes CDR1 SEHNR and CDR2 FQNEAQ (reference sequence). The CDR3 DNA reads TGTGCCAGCAGCTTTTGGGACAGGGGCACAGATACGCAGTATTTT. Translation gives CASSFWDRGTDTQYF.

Many counts were recorded for this clonotype. The chain employs TRBV20-1 and TRBJ1-5, with no clear D. Germline V gene lookup returns CDR1 DFQATT and CDR2 SNEGSKA (reference sequence). This CDR3 spans 11 amino acids. Trimming cost V 7 bases and J 3 bases, with 7 bases left between them. Written as DNA, the CDR3 is TGCAGTGTTGGGGACAATCAGCCCCAGCATTTT. Translating gives CSVGDNQPQHF.

This clonotype has at least ten counts. This sequence joins TRBV2 and TRBJ2-1; TRBD2 agrees at 11 bases. The CDR3 runs to 17 residues. Germline CDR1 reads SNHLY; CDR2 reads FYNNEI. The V and J ends lost 5 bases and 5 bases, in that order; junction bases with no gene match: 11. The CDR3 bases are TGTGCCAGCAGTCTGACGTTGACTAGCGGGATTAACAATGAGCAGTTCTTC. Translating gives CASSLTLTSGINNEQFF.

This clonotype was counted at least ten times. The chain employs TRBV5-1 and TRBJ2-1; 9 nucleotides line up with TRBD1. The CDR3 is 16 amino acids. The germline CDR1 and CDR2 sequences are SGHRS and YFSETQ. The V segment lost 0 bases and the J segment 4 bases; nucleotides outside the gene matches: 5. The CDR3 DNA reads TGCGCCAGCAGCTTGGGCCTTGGGACAGGGTACAATGAGCAGTTCTTC. Residues: CASSLGLGTGYNEQFF.

This clonotype was seen at least ten times. This chain links TRBV4-3 with TRBJ2-5; maybe TRBD2 (5 bases). Germline lookup yields CDR1 LGHNA and CDR2 YSLEER. CDR3 length: 15 residues. V was trimmed by 0 bases and J by 0 bases, leaving 8 bases between them. In nucleotides, the CDR3 is TGCGCCAGCAGCCAAGATCTAGCCAACCAAGAGACCCAGTACTTC. Encoded protein: CASSQDLANQETQYF.

This clonotype was seen many times. The chain couples TRBV7-2 to TRBJ1-1; D ambiguous. With 2 bases removed from V and 6 bases from J, the gap between germline ends came to 7 bases. This CDR3 contains 12 residues. Germline V CDR1 and CDR2: SGHTA, FQGNSA. CDR3 sequence reads: CASSLSAPEAFF. The DNA for the CDR3 is TGTGCCAGCAGCTTATCCGCCCCTGAAGCTTTCTTT.

This clonotype occurred many times. This rearrangement joins TRBV29-1 to TRBJ2-2, with 9 bases aligning to TRBD1. The CDR3 has 15 amino acids. Germline CDR1 and CDR2: SQVTM and ANQGSEA. Trimming removed 7 bases from V and 5 bases from J; junction bases left unmatched: 11. For the CDR3, the DNA is TGCAGCGGTAGCTGGACAGGGGCGAGGACCGGGGAGCTGTTTTTT. It encodes CSGSWTGARTGELFF.

The table lists this clonotype with many counts. V is TRBV7-2 and J is TRBJ1-1; D not certain. The CDR3 runs 14 residues. CDR1 is SGHTA, CDR2 FQGNSA, per germline. V shed 1 base and J shed 7 bases, with 13 bases lying between them. The CDR3 loop reads CASSLDWPAYEAFF. Here the CDR3 DNA reads TGTGCCAGCAGCTTAGATTGGCCAGCCTATGAAGCTTTCTTT.

This clonotype was recorded at least ten times. The chain carries TRBV7-2 and TRBJ2-5; D is perhaps TRBD1 (5 bases). V dropped 2 bases and J dropped 2 bases, with 12 bases sitting between them. The CDR3 loop spans 15 amino acids. CDR1 is SGHTA and CDR2 is FQGNSA in the germline V gene. As DNA, the CDR3 is TGTGCCAGCAGCTTATATCACAAGGGGCAAGAGACCCAGTACTTC. This gives the protein CASSLYHKGQETQYF.

This clonotype was counted ten times or more. This chain connects TRBV20-1 to TRBJ2-2; 8 nucleotides match TRBD1. Germline V gives CDR1 DFQATT, CDR2 SNEGSKA (reference sequence). V trimming: 2 bases; J trimming: 2 bases; junction bases outside the gene matches: 7. This CDR3 is 16 amino acids long. CDR3 nucleotides: TGCAGTGCTAGACCGGTCACAGGGGGAAACACCGGGGAGCTGTTTTTT. As protein: CSARPVTGGNTGELFF.

Comments on this clonotype: This may stem from a read error, because a much larger clone lies one nucleotide away. The conserved phenylalanine or tryptophan normally closing the CDR3 is absent here, so this likely arose from a read error. J is TRBJ2-7 and V is TRBV20-1, with D perhaps matching TRBD1 or TRBD2 (5 bases each). Germline V lookup: CDR1 DFQATT, CDR2 SNEGSKA (reference sequence). The ends were cut back, 5 bases at V and 4 bases at J, with 24 bases in the middle. The CDR3 is 16 amino acids. The CDR3 nucleotides read TGCAGTGCTTCCCGGGATGGGGCGGCCGGGGTTTACGAGCAGTACTAC. It specifies CSASRDGAAGVYEQYY.

The sample holds a few counts of this clonotype. A clone one base away is much larger, so this may be a read error. Written as DNA, the CDR3 is TGTGCCAGCAGGGAAGGGGAAGCTTTCTTT. This sequence encodes CASREGEAFF. The chain has TRBV6-1 and TRBJ1-1; D call uncertain. The germline V gene has CDR1 MNHNS and CDR2 SASEGT. The CDR3 sequence is 10 residues long.